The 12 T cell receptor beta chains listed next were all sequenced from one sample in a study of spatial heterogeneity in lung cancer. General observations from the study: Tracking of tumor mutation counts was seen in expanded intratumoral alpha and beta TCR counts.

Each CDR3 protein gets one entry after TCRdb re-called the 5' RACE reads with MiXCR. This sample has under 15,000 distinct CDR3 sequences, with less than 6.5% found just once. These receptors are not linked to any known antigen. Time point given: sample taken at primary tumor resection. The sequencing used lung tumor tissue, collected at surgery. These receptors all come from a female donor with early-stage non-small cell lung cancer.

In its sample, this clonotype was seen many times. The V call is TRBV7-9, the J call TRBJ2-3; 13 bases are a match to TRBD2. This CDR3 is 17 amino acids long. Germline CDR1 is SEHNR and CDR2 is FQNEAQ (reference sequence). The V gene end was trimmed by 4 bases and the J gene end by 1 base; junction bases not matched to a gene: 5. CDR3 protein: CASSSGLAGFGTDTQYF. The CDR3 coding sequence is TGTGCCAGCAGCTCGGGACTAGCGGGGTTTGGCACAGATACGCAGTATTTT.

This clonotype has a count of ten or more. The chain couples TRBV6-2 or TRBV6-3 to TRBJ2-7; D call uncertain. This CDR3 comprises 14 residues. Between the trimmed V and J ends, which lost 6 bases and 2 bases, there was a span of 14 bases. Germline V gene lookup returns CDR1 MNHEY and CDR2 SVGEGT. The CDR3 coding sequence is TGTGCCAGCAGCACCCAATTAGGGACCTACGAGCAGTACTTC. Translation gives CASSTQLGTYEQYF.

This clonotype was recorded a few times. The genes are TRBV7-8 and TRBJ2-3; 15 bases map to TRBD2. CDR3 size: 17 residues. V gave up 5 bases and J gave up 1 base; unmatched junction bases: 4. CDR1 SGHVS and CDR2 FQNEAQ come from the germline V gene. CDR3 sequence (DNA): TGTGCCAGCAGCCCCCGGACTAGCGGGAGGGGCACAGATACGCAGTATTTT. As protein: CASSPRTSGRGTDTQYF.

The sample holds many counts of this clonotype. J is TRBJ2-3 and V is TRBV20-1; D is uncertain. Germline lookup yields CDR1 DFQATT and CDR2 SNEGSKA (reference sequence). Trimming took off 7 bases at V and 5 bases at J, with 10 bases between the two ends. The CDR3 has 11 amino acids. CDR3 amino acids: CSGEDRDTQYF. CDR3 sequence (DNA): TGCAGTGGTGAGGACCGAGATACGCAGTATTTT.

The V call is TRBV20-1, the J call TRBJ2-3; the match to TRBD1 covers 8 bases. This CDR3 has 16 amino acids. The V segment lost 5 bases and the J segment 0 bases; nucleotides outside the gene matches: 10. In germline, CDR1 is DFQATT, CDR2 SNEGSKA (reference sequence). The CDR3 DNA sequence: TGCAGTGCTGCCTTGACAGGGGACGCAAGCACAGATACGCAGTATTTT. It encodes CSAALTGDASTDTQYF.

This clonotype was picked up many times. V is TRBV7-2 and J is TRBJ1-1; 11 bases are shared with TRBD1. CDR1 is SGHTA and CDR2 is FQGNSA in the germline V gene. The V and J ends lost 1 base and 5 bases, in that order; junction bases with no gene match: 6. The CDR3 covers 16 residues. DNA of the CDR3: TGTGCCAGCAGCTTAGGGCCCGGGACAGGGGGGACTGAAGCTTTCTTT. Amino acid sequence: CASSLGPGTGGTEAFF.

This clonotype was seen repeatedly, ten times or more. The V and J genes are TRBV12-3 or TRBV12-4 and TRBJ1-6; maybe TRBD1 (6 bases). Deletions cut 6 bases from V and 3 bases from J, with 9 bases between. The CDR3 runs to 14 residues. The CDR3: CASREGGYNSPLHF. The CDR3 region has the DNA TGTGCCAGCAGGGAAGGGGGCTATAATTCACCCCTCCACTTT.

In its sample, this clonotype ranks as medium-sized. CDR3 sequence reads: CASSPRTQETQYF. The CDR3 coding sequence is TGTGCCAGCAGCCCAAGGACACAAGAGACCCAGTACTTC. V and J are TRBV7-2 and TRBJ2-5, with D perhaps TRBD1 (5 bases). V was cut by 5 bases and J by 2 bases, with 9 bases left in between. The CDR3 contains 13 residues. Germline V lookup: CDR1 SGHTA, CDR2 FQGNSA.

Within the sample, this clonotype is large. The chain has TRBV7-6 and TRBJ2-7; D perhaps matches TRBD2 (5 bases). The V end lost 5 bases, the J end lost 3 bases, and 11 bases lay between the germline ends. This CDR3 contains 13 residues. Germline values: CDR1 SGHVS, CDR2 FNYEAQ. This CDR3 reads CASSAGPNYEQYF. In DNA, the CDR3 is TGTGCCAGCAGCGCGGGTCCTAACTACGAGCAGTACTTC.

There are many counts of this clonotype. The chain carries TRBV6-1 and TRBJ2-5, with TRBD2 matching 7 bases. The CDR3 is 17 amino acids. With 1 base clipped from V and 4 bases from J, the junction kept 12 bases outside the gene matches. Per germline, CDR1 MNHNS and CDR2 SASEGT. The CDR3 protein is CASSEVRTRRFSETQYF. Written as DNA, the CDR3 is TGTGCCAGCAGTGAAGTGAGGACTAGACGATTCTCAGAGACCCAGTACTTC.

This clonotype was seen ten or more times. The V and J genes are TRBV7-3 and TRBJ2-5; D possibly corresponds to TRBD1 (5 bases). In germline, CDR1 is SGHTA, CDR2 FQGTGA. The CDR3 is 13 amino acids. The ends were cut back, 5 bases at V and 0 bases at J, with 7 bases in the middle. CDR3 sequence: CASSVRDQETQYF. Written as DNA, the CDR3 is TGTGCCAGCAGCGTCAGGGACCAAGAGACCCAGTACTTC.

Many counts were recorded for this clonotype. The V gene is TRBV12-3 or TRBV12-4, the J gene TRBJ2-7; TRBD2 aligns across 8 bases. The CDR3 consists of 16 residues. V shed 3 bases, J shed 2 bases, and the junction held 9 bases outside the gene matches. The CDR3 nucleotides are TGTGCCAGCAGTTTTGGCCAGGGACTAGACCCCTACGAGCAGTACTTC. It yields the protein CASSFGQGLDPYEQYF.